This T cell receptor beta chain emerged from a study of CD8 T cells in ankylosing spondylitis. The study's findings and limits: A CD8+ phenotype characterized the disease-linked clones, which were relatively rare in peripheral blood. A motif in TCR beta, a set of several highly homologous variants, appeared characteristic of ankylosing spondylitis blood. Clones linked to disease were reported to show significant enrichment in matched ankylosing spondylitis synovial fluid. Certain motif variants had earlier appeared in reactive arthritis synovial fluid and blood.

This clonotype has just a few counts. Its antigen is currently unknown. Quantitative 5'-RACE with molecular barcodes generated TCR beta libraries. TCRdb reprocessed the 5' RACE reads via MiXCR and lists one record per CDR3 protein. The sample has hundreds of thousands of distinct CDR3 sequences, approximately 12% seen once. Trimming removed 8 bases from V and 4 bases from J; junction bases left unmatched: 8. This CDR3 contains 15 residues. The germline V gene has CDR1 SGHTA and CDR2 FQGNSA. The source material was blood, either unsorted or a sorted T cell fraction (not recorded which). The receptor was derived from a male donor with ankylosing spondylitis. The genes are TRBV7-2 and TRBJ2-1; 10 bases align to TRBD2. CDR3 residues: CASGRLAGRYNEQFF. In DNA, the CDR3 is TGTGCCAGCGGTAGACTAGCGGGTCGGTACAATGAGCAGTTCTTC.